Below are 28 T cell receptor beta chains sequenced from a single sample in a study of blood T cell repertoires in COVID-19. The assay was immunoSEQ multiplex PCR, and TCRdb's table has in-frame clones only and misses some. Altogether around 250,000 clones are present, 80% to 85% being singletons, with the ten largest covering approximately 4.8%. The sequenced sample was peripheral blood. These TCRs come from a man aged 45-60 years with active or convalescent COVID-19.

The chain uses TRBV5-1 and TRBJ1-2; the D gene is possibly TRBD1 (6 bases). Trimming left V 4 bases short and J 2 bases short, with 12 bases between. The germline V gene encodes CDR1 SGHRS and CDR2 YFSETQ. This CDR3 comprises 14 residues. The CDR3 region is CASSRDTQNYGYTF. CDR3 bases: TGCGCCAGCAGCCGGGACACCCAAAACTATGGCTACACCTTC.

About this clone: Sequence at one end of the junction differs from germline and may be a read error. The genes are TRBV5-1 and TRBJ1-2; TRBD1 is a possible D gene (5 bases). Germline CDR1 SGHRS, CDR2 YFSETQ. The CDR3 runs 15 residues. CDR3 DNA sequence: TGCGCCAGCAGCTTCCACAGGCGAACTAACCATGGCTACACCTTC. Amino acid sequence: CASSFHRRTNHGYTF. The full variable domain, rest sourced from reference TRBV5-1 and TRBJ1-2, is KAGVTQTPRYLIKTRGQQVTLSCSPISGHRSVSWYQQTPGQGLQFLFEYFSETQRNKGNFPGRFSGRQFSNSRSEMNVSTLELGDSALYLCASSFHRRTNHGYTFGSGTRLTVV.

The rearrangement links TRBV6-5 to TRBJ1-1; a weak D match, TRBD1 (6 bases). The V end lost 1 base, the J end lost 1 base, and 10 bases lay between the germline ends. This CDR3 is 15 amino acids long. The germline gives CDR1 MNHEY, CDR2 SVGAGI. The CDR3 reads CASSYFTGRNTEAFF. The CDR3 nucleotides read TGTGCCAGCAGTTACTTTACAGGGAGGAACACTGAAGCTTTCTTT.

The CDR3 here is CAWGRYNEQFF. In DNA form, the CDR3 reads TGTGCCTGGGGGCGCTACAATGAGCAGTTCTTC. This chain uses TRBV30 with TRBJ2-1; no reliable D call. Between the trimmed V and J ends, which lost 5 bases and 3 bases, there was a span of 5 bases. Germline CDR1 and CDR2: GTSNPN and SVGIG (reference sequence). The CDR3 sequence is 11 residues long.

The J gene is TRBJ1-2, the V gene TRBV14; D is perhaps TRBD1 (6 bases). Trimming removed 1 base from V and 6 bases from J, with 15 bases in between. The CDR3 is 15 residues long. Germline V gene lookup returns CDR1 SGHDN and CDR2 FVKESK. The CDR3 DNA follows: TGTGCCAGCAGCCAAGTGCGGGGGCCGATGAATGGCTACACCTTC. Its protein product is CASSQVRGPMNGYTF. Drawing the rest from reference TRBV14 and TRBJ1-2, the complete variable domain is EAGVTQFPSHSVIEKGQTVTLRCDPISGHDNLYWYRRVMGKEIKFLLHFVKESKQDESGMPNNRFLAERTGGTYSTLKVQPAELEDSGVYFCASSQVRGPMNGYTFGSGTRLTVV.

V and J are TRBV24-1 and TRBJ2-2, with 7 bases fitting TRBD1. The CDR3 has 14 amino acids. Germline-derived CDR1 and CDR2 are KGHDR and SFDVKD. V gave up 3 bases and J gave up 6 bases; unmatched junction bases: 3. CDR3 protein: CATSDVQGSGELFF. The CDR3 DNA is TGTGCCACCAGTGATGTACAGGGGTCCGGGGAGCTGTTTTTT.

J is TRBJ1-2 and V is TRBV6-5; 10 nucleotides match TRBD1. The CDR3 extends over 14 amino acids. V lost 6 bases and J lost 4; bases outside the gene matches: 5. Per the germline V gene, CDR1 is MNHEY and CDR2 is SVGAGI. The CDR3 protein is CASRGQGEGYGYTF. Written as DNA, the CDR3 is TGTGCCAGCAGAGGACAGGGGGAGGGCTATGGCTACACCTTC.

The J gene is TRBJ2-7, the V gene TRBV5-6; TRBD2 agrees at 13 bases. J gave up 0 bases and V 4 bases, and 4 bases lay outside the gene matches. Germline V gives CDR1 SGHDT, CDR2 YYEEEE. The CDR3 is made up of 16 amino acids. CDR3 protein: CASSAGLAGASYEQYF. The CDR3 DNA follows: TGTGCCAGCAGCGCCGGACTAGCGGGGGCCTCCTACGAGCAGTACTTC.

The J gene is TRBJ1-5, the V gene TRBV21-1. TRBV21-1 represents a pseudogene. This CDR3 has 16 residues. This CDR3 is CASSKGGALTIMTQHF. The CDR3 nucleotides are TGTGCCAGCAGCAAAGGTGGAGCCTTAACCATAATGACCCAGCATTTT.

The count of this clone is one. The CDR3 sequence: CASSRAPGSNEKLFF. For the CDR3, the DNA is TGTGCCAGCAGCCGGGCCCCGGGGTCTAATGAAAAACTGTTTTTT. The chain carries TRBV5-6 and TRBJ1-4; D unclear. The CDR3 is 15 amino acids. Trimming took 4 bases from V and 3 from J, leaving 13 bases between them. Germline V gene lookup returns CDR1 SGHDT and CDR2 YYEEEE.

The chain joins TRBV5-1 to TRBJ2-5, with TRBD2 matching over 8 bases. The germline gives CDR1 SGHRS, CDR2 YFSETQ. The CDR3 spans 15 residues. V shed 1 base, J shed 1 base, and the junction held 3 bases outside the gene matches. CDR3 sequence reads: CASSLPAGAQETQYF. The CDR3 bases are TGCGCCAGCAGCTTGCCAGCGGGGGCCCAAGAGACCCAGTACTTC.

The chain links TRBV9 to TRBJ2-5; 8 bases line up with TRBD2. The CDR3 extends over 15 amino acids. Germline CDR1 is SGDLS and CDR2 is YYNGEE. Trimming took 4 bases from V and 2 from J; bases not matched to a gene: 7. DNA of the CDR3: TGTGCCAGCAGCTCACCGCGGGGGGCACAAGAGACCCAGTACTTC. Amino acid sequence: CASSSPRGAQETQYF.

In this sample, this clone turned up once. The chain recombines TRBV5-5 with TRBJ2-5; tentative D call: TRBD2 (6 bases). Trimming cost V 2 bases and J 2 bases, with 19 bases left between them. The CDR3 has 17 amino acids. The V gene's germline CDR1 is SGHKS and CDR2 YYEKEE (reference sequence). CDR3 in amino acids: CASSFIGAGRPQETQYF. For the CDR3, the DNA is TGTGCCAGCAGCTTCATCGGGGCGGGGCGGCCTCAAGAGACCCAGTACTTC. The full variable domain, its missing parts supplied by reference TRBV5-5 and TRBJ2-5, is DAGVTQSPTHLIKTRGQQVTLRCSPISGHKSVSWYQQVLGQGPQFIFQYYEKEERGRGNFPDRFSARQFPNYSSELNVNALLLGDSALYLCASSFIGAGRPQETQYFGPGTRLLVL.

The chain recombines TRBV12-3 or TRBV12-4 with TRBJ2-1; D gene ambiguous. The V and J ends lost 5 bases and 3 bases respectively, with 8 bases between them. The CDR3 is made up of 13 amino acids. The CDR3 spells CASSPTGYNEQFF. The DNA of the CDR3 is TGTGCCAGCAGTCCCACCGGCTACAATGAGCAGTTCTTC.

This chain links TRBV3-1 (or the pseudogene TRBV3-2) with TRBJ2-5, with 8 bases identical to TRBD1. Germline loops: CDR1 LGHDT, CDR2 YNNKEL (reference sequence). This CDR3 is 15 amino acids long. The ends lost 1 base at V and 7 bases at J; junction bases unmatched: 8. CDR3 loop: CASSQGQGAMVTQYF. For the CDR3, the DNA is TGTGCCAGCAGCCAAGGGCAGGGGGCGATGGTGACCCAGTACTTC.

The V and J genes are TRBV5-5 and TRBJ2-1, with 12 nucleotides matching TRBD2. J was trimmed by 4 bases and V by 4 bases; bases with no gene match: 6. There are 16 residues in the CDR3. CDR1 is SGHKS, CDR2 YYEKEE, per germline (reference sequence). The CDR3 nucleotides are TGTGCCAGCAGCCCACTAGCGGGGGGACCTTACAATGAGCAGTTCTTC. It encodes CASSPLAGGPYNEQFF.

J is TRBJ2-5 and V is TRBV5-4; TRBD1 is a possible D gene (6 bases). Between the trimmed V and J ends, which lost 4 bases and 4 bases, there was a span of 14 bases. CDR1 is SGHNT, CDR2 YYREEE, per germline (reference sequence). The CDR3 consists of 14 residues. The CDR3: CASSPQGPVETQYF. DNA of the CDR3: TGTGCCAGCAGCCCCCAGGGGCCCGTAGAGACCCAGTACTTC. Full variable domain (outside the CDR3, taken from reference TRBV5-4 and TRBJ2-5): ETGVTQSPTHLIKTRGQQVTLRCSSQSGHNTVSWYQQALGQGPQFIFQYYREEENGRGNFPPRFSGLQFPNYSSELNVNALELDDSALYLCASSPQGPVETQYFGPGTRLLVL.

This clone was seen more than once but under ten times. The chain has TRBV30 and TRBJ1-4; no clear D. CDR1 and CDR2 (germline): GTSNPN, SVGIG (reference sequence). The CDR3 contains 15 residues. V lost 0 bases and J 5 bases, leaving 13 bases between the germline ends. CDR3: CAWSVEALRNEKLFF. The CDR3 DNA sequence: TGTGCCTGGAGTGTAGAGGCACTACGGAATGAAAAACTGTTTTTT.

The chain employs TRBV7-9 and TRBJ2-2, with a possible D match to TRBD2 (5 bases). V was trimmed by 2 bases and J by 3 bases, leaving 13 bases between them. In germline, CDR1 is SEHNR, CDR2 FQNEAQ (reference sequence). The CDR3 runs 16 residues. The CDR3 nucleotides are TGTGCCAGCAGCTTATTGCGGACTTTTGACACCGGGGAGCTGTTTTTT. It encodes CASSLLRTFDTGELFF.

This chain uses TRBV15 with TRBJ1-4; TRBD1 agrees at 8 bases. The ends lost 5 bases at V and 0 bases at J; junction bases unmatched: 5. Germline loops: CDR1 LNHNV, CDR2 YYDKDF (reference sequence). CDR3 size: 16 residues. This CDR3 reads CATSPGQVATNEKLFF. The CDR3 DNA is TGTGCCACCAGCCCGGGACAGGTTGCAACTAATGAAAAACTGTTTTTT.

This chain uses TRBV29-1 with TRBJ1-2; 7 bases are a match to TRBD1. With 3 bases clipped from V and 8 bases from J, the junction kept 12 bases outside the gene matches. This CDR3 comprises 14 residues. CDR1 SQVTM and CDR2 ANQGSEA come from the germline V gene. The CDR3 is CSVDLRQGTGGYTF. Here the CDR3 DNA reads TGCAGCGTTGACCTTCGACAGGGCACGGGCGGCTACACCTTC.

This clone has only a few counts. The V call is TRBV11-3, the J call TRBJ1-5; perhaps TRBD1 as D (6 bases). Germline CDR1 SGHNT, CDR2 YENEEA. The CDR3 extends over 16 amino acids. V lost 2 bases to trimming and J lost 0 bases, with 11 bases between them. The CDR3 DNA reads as TGTGCCAGCAGCTTAACAGGGTCTATTAGCAATCAGCCCCAGCATTTT. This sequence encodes CASSLTGSISNQPQHF.

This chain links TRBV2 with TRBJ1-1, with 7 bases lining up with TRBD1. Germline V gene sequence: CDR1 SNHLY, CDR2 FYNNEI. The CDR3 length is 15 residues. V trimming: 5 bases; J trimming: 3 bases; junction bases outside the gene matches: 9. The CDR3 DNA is TGTGCCAGCAGTCCGACAGGGAGGAGGGACACTGAAGCTTTCTTT. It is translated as CASSPTGRRDTEAFF. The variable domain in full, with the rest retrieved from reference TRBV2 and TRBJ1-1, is EPEVTQTPSHQVTQMGQEVILRCVPISNHLYFYWYRQILGQKVEFLVSFYNNEISEKSEIFDDQFSVERPDGSNFTLKIRSTKLEDSAMYFCASSPTGRRDTEAFFGQGTRLTVV.

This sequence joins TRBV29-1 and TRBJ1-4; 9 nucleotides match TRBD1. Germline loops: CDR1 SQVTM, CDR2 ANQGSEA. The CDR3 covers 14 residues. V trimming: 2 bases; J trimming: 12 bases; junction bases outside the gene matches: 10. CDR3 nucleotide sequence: TGCAGCGTTGAATCGGTGGACAGGGGCCCCGAACTGTTTTTT. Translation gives CSVESVDRGPELFF.

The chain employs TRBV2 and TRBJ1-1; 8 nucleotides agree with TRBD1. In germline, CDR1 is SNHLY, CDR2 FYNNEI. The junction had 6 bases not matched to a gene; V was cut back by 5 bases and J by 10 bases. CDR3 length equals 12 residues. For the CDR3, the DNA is TGTGCCAGCAGTCTGGACAGGGAGGGAGCTTTCTTT. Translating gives CASSLDREGAFF.

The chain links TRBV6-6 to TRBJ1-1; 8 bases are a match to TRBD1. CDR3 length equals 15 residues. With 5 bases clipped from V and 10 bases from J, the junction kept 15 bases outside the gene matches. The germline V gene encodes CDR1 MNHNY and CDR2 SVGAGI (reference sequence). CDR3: CASSTRTGKVPGAFF. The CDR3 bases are TGTGCCAGCAGTACCCGGACAGGGAAAGTGCCTGGAGCTTTCTTT.

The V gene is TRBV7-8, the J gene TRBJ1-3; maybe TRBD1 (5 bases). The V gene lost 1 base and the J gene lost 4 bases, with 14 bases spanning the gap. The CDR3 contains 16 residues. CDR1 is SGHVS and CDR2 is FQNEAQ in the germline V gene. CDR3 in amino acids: CASSLVGGNRGNTIYF. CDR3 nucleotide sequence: TGTGCCAGCAGCTTAGTGGGGGGTAATAGGGGAAACACCATATATTTT. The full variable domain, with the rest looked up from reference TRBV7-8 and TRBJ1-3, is GAGVSQSPRYKVAKRGQDVALRCDPISGHVSLFWYQQALGQGPEFLTYFQNEAQLDKSGLPSDRFFAERPEGSVSTLKIQRTQQEDSAVYLCASSLVGGNRGNTIYFGEGSWLTVV.

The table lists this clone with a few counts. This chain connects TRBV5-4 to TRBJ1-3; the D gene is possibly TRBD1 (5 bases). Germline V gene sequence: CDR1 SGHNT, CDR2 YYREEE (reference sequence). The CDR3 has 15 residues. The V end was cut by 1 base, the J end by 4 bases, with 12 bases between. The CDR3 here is CASSLSAGPGNTIYF. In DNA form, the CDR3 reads TGTGCCAGCAGCTTGTCGGCGGGGCCCGGAAACACCATATATTTT.